These T cell receptor beta chains were read from a single sample in a study of T-cell reconstitution after alpha-beta-depleted transplantation in children. One entry per CDR3 protein results from TCRdb running MiXCR on the PCR reads. The data show approximately 400,000 distinct CDR3 sequences, about a tenth seen once. Sequencing used PBMCs from the stem cell graft donor, obtained from the stem cell graft. The origin of the receptors is a human donor who donated a stem cell graft to a child with acute myeloid leukemia. CDR3s include the opening cysteine and the closing phenylalanine or tryptophan. The D gene is left open where the match is weak. Only some rows state a clone size, as once, few, many or a class for expanded clones.

>-|TRBV20-1|TRBJ2-1|TRBD2|15
CSARTGTSAYNEQFF
TGCAGTGCTAGAACCGGGACTAGCGCCTACAATGAGCAGTTCTTC
>-|TRBV27|TRBJ1-2|-|18
CASSLWGPIRDTPFLYTF
TGTGCCAGCAGTTTATGGGGCCCTATCAGGGATACTCCCTTTCTGTACACCTTC
>-|TRBV10-3|TRBJ2-1|-|16
CAITPGSWVSYNEQFF
TGTGCCATAACGCCAGGTAGTTGGGTCAGCTACAATGAGCAGTTCTTC
>-|TRBV20-1|TRBJ1-5|TRBD1|15
CSASGTVYSNQPQHF
TGCAGTGCTAGCGGGACAGTTTATAGCAATCAGCCCCAGCATTTT
>few|TRBV15|TRBJ2-7|TRBD2|16
CATSREGLADSYEQYF
TGTGCCACCAGCAGAGAGGGACTAGCGGATTCCTACGAGCAGTACTTC
>-|TRBV11-3|TRBJ2-1|-|16
CASSSGVPSSYNEQFF
TGTGCCAGCAGCTCCGGGGTGCCAAGCTCCTACAATGAGCAGTTCTTC
>-|TRBV29-1|TRBJ2-3|-|10
CSVRQDTQYF
TGCAGCGTAAGACAAGATACGCAGTATTTT
>-|TRBV5-1|TRBJ2-1|-|11
CASSEGPTTLF
TGCGCCAGCAGCGAGGGACCTACAACGCTCTTC
>few|TRBV6-1|TRBJ2-3|TRBD2|15
CASSDSGTDADTQYF
TGTGCCAGCAGCGACAGCGGGACGGATGCAGATACGCAGTATTTT
>many|TRBV5-1|TRBJ2-5|TRBD2|15
CASSSGTSGQETQYF
TGCGCCAGCAGCTCCGGGACTAGCGGGCAAGAGACCCAGTACTTC
>many|TRBV4-2|TRBJ2-3|-|16
CASSLKTSTSTDTQYF
TGTGCCAGCAGCCTTAAAACTAGCACAAGCACAGATACGCAGTATTTT
>-|TRBV12-3/TRBV12-4|TRBJ2-1|TRBD2|18
CANRLGLAGAKSYNEQFF
TGTGCCAACCGATTGGGACTAGCGGGAGCTAAGTCCTACAATGAGCAGTTCTTC
>few|TRBV5-1|TRBJ2-1|TRBD2|17
CASSLPGTSGIGNEQFF
TGCGCCAGCAGCTTGCCCGGGACTAGCGGGATCGGCAATGAGCAGTTCTTC
>many|TRBV20-1|TRBJ2-7|-|14
CSARGPDRTYEQYF
TGCAGTGCTAGAGGCCCGGACAGAACCTACGAGCAGTACTTC
>-|TRBV1|TRBJ2-1|-|15
CTSSQENSADNEQFF
TGCACCAGCAGCCAAGAAAATTCGGCCGACAATGAGCAGTTCTTC
>-|TRBV20-1|TRBJ2-2|TRBD2|13
CSASPSGNGELFF
TGCAGTGCTAGCCCTAGCGGGAATGGGGAGCTGTTTTTT
>-|TRBV5-1|TRBJ2-1|TRBD2|15
CASSSTSGGANEQFF
TGCGCCAGCAGCTCCACTAGCGGGGGGGCTAATGAGCAGTTCTTC